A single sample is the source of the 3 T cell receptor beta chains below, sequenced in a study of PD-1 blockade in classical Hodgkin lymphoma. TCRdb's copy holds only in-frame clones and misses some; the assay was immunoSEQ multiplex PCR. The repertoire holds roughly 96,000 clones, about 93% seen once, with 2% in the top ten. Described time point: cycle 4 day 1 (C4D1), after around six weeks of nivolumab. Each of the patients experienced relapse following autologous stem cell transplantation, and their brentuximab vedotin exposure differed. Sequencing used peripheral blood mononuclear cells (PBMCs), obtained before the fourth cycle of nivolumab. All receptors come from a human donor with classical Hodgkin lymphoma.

The CDR3 reads CASSARDRGEQYF. The CDR3 nucleotides read TGTGCCAGCAGTGCCCGGGACAGGGGCGAGCAGTACTTC. The genes are TRBV6-1 and TRBJ2-7, with 10 bases identical to TRBD1. The CDR3 has 13 amino acids. The V gene's germline CDR1 is MNHNS and CDR2 SASEGT. The V segment lost 4 bases and the J segment 6 bases; nucleotides outside the gene matches: 3.

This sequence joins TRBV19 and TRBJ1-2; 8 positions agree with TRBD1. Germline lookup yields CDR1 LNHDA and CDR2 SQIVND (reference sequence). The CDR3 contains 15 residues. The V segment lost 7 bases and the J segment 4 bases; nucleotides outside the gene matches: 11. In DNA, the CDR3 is TGTGCCAGTAAACCCGGGACAGGATCTGTCTATGGCTACACCTTC. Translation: CASKPGTGSVYGYTF. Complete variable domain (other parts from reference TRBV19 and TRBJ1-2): DGGITQSPKYLFRKEGQNVTLSCEQNLNHDAMYWYRQDPGQGLRLIYYSQIVNDFQKGDIAEGYSVSREKKESFPLTVTSAQKNPTAFYLCASKPGTGSVYGYTFGSGTRLTVV.

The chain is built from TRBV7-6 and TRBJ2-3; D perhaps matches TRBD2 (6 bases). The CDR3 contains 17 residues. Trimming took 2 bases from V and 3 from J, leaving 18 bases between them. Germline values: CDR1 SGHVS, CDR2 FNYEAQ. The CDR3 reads CASSLRSAGRGTDTQYF. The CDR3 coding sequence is TGTGCCAGCAGCTTACGGTCGGCGGGAAGGGGTACAGATACGCAGTATTTT.